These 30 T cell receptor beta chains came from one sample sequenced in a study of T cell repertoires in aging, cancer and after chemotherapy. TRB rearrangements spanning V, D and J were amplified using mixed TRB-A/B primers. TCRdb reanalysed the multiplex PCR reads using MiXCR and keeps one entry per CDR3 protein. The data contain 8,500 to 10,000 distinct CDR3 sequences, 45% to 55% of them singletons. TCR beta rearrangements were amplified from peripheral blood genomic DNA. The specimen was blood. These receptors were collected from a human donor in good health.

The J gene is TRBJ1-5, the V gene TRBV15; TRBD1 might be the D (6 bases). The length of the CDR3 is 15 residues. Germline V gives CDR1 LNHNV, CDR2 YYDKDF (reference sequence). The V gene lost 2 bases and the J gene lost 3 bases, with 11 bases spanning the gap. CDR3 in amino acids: CATSRRGRNNQPQHF. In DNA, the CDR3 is TGTGCCACCAGCAGAAGGGGGAGGAACAATCAGCCCCAGCATTTT.

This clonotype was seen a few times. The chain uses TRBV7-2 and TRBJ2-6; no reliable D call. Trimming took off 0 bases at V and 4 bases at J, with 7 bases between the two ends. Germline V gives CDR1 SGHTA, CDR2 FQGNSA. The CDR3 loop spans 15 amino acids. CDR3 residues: CASSLALLGANVLTF. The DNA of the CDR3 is TGTGCCAGCAGCTTAGCTCTCCTGGGGGCCAACGTCCTGACTTTC.

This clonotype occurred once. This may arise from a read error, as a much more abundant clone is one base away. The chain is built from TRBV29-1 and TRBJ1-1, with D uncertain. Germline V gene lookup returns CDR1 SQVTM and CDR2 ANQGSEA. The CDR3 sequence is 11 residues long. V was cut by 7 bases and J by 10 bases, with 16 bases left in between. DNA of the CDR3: TGCAGCGGATCAGATGGGGTCGCAGCTTTCTTT. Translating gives CSGSDGVAAFF.

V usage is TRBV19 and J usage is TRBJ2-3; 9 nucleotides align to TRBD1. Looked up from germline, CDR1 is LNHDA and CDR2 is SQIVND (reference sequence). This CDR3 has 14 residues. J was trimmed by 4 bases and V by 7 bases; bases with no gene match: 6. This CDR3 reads CASTGTGFADTQYF. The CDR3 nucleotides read TGTGCCAGTACCGGGACAGGGTTCGCAGATACGCAGTATTTT.

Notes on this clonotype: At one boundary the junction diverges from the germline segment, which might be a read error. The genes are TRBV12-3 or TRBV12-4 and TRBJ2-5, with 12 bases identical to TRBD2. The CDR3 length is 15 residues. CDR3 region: CASRRLAGEQETQYF. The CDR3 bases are TGCGCCAGCAGGCGACTAGCGGGGGAGCAAGAGACCCAGTACTTC.

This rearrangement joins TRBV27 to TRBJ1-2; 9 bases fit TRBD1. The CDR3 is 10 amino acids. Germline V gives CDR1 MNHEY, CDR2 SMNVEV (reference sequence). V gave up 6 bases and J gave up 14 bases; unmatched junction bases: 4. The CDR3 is CASRSGTGTF. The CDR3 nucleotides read TGTGCCAGCAGATCCGGGACAGGGACCTTC.

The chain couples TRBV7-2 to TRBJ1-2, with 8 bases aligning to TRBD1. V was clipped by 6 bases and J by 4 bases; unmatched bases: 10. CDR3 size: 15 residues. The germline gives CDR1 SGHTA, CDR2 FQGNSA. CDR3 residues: CASSSQGASGYGYTF. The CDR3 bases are TGTGCCAGCAGTTCTCAGGGGGCATCGGGCTATGGCTACACCTTC.

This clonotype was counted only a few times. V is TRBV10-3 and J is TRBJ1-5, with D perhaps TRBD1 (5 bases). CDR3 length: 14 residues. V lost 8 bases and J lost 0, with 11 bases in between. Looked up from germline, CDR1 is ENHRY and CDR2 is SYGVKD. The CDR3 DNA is TGTGCCATCGGGACTCAAGATAGCAATCAGCCCCAGCATTTT. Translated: CAIGTQDSNQPQHF.

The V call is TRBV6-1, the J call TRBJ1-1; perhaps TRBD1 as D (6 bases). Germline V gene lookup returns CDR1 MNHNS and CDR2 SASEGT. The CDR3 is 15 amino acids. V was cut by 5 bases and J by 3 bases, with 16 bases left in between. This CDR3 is CASSYGGAGDTEAFF. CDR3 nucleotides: TGTGCCAGCAGTTACGGGGGGGCTGGGGACACTGAAGCTTTCTTT.

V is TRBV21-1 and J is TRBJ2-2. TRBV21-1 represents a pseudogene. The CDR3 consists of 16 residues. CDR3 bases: TGTGCCAGCAGCAAAGTTAGCTTTCGAGACACCGGGGAGCTGTTTTTT. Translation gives CASSKVSFRDTGELFF.

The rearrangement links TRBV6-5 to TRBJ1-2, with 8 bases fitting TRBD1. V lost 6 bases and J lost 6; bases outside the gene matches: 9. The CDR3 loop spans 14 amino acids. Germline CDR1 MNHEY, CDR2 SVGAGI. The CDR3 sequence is CASSQSQGADGYTF. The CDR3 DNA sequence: TGTGCCAGCAGCCAATCGCAGGGGGCGGATGGCTACACCTTC.

The CDR3 nucleotides are TGCGCCAGCAGCCAAGGCAGCGGGGAACCCTACGAGCAGTACTTC. As protein: CASSQGSGEPYEQYF. V gene TRBV4-3 combines with J gene TRBJ2-7, with TRBD2 matching 7 bases. After removal of 1 base from V and 2 bases from J, the junction contained 5 bases not matched to a gene. Germline CDR1 is LGHNA and CDR2 is YSLEER. CDR3 length: 15 residues.

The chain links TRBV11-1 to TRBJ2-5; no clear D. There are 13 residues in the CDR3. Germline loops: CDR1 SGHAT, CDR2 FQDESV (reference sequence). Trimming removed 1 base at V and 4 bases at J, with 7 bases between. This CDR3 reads CASSLGIVETQYF. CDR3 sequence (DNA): TGTGCCAGCAGCTTAGGAATAGTAGAGACCCAGTACTTC.

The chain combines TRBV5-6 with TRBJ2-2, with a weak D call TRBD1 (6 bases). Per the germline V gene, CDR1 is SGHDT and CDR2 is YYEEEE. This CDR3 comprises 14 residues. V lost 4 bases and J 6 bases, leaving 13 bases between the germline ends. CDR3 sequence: CASSPQGMAGELFF. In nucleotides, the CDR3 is TGTGCCAGCAGCCCGCAGGGGATGGCCGGGGAGCTGTTTTTT.

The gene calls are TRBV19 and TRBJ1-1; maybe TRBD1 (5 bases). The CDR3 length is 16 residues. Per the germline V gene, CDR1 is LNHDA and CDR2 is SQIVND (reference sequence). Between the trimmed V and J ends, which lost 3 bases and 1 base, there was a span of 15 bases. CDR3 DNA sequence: TGTGCCAGTAGTATTGGAGTAGGAGGGGCGAACACTGAAGCTTTCTTT. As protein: CASSIGVGGANTEAFF.

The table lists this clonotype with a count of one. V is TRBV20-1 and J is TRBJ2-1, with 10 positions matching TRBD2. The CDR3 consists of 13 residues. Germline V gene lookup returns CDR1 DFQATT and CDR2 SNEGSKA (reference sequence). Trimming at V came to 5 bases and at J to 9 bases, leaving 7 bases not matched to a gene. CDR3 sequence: CSAPSGGATEQFF. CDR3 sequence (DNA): TGCAGTGCTCCCAGCGGGGGGGCCACTGAGCAGTTCTTC.

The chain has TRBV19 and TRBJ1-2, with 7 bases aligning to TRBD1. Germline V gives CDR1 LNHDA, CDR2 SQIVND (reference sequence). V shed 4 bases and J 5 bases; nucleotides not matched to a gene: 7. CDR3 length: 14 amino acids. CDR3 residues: CASSTGQAEYGYTF. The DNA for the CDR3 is TGTGCCAGTAGTACCGGACAGGCCGAATATGGCTACACCTTC.

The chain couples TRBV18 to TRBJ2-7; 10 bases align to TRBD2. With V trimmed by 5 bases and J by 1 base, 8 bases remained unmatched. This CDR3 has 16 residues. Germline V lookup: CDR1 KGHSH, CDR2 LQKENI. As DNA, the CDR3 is TGTGCCAGCTCATCTTCGACTAGCGGGTCTTCCTACGAGCAGTACTTC. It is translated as CASSSSTSGSSYEQYF.

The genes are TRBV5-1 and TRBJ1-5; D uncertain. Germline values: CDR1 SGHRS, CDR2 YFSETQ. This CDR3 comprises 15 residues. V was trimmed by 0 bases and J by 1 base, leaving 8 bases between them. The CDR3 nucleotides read TGCGCCAGCAGCTTGGGGGAAACCAGCAATCAGCCCCAGCATTTT. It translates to CASSLGETSNQPQHF. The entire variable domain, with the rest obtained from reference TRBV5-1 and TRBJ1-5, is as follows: KAGVTQTPRYLIKTRGQQVTLSCSPISGHRSVSWYQQTPGQGLQFLFEYFSETQRNKGNFPGRFSGRQFSNSRSEMNVSTLELGDSALYLCASSLGETSNQPQHFGDGTRLSIL.

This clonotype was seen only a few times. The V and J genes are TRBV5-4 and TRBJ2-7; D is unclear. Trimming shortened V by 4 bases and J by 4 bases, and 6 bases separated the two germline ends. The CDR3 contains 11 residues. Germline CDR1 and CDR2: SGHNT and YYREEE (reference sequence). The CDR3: CASSRGYEQYF. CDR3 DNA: TGTGCCAGCAGCCGAGGTTACGAGCAGTACTTC.

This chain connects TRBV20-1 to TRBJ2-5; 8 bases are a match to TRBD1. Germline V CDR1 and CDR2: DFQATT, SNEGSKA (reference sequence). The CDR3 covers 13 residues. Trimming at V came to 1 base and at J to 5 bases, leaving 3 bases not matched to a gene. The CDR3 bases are TGCAGTGCTAGAGGGCAGGGGGCTGAGACCCAGTACTTC. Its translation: CSARGQGAETQYF.

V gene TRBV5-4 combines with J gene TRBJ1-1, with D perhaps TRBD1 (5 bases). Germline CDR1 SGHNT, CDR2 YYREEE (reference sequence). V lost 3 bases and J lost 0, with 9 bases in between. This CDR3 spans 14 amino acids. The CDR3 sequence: CASSWDLMNTEAFF. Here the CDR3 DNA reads TGTGCCAGCAGCTGGGACCTTATGAACACTGAAGCTTTCTTT.

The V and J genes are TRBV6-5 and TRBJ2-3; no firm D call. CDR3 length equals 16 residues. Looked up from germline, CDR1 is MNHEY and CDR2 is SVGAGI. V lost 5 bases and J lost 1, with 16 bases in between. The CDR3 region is CASSPTTLRGTDTQYF. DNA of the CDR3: TGTGCCAGCAGTCCAACGACTTTGCGCGGCACAGATACGCAGTATTTT.

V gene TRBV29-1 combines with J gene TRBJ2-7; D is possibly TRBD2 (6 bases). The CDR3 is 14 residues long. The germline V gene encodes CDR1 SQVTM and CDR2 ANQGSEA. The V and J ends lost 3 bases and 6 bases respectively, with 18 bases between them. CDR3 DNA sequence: TGCAGCGTTGATCCGGGTAGCGGAGGGGCCGAGCAGTACTTC. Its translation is CSVDPGSGGAEQYF.

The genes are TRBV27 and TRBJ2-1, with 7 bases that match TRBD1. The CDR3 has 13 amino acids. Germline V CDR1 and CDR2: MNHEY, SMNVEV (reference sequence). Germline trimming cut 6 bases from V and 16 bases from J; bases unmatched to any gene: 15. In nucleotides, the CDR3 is TGTGCCAGCAGCCCCCACGACAGGGAAGAGTATTTCTTC. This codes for CASSPHDREEYFF.

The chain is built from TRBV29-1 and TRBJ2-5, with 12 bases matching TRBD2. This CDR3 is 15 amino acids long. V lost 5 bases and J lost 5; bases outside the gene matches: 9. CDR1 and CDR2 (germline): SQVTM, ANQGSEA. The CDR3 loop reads CSVTPLAGGRETQYF. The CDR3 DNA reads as TGCAGCGTTACGCCCCTAGCGGGGGGGCGGGAGACCCAGTACTTC.

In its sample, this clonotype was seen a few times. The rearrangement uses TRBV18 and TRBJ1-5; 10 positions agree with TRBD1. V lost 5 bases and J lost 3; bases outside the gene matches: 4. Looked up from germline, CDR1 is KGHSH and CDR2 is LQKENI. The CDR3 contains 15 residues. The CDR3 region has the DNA TGTGCCAGCTCAGCCGGGACAGGGGCCAATCAGCCCCAGCATTTT. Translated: CASSAGTGANQPQHF.

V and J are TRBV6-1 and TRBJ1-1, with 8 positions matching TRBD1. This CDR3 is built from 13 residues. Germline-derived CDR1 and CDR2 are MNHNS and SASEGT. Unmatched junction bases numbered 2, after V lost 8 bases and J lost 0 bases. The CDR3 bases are TGTGCCAGCGTCAGGGGGCTGAACACTGAAGCTTTCTTT. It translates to CASVRGLNTEAFF.

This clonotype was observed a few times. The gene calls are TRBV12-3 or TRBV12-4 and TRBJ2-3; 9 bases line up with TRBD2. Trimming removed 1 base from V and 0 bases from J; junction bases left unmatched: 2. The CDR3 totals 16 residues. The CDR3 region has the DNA TGTGCCAGCAGTTTAGGACTAGCGGCTAGCACAGATACGCAGTATTTT. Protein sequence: CASSLGLAASTDTQYF.

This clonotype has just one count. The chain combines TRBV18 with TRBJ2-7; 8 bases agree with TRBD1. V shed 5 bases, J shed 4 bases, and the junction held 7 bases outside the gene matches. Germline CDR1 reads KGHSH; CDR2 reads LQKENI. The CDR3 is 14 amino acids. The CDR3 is CASSGSGGRYEQYF. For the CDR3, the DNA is TGTGCCAGCTCAGGCTCAGGGGGCCGGTACGAGCAGTACTTC.